One and the same sample provided the 25 T cell receptor beta chains below, sequenced in a study of cytomegalovirus exposure and HLA in healthy donors. Amplification used 60 Vbeta primers and 13 Jbeta primers. The data were produced by immunoSEQ multiplex PCR, yet TCRdb's version contains in-frame clones alone and is incomplete. Found here are over 75,000 clones; the top ten clones hold more than 5.5%. Sample: PBMCs. The receptors come from a girl under 18 in good health and CMV-seropositive.

The chain combines TRBV2 with TRBJ1-2; 8 bases are a match to TRBD1. With V trimmed by 7 bases and J by 4 bases, 8 bases remained unmatched. CDR1 is SNHLY and CDR2 is FYNNEI in the germline V gene. The CDR3 length is 14 residues. CDR3 protein: CASNKDRAAYGYTF. The CDR3 bases are TGTGCCAGCAATAAGGACAGGGCCGCCTATGGCTACACCTTC. The whole variable domain, remainder taken from reference TRBV2 and TRBJ1-2, is EPEVTQTPSHQVTQMGQEVILRCVPISNHLYFYWYRQILGQKVEFLVSFYNNEISEKSEIFDDQFSVERPDGSNFTLKIRSTKLEDSAMYFCASNKDRAAYGYTFGSGTRLTVV.

Here the CDR3 reads CASKTGQGNTEAFF. The CDR3 DNA reads as TGTGCCAGCAAGACCGGACAGGGGAACACTGAAGCTTTCTTT. The V gene is TRBV6-5, the J gene TRBJ1-1, with 8 bases that match TRBD1. This CDR3 has 14 amino acids. Germline V CDR1 and CDR2: MNHEY, SVGAGI. V shed 7 bases, J shed 1 base, and the junction held 5 bases outside the gene matches.

The gene calls are TRBV4-1 and TRBJ1-1; D not resolved. Germline-derived CDR1 and CDR2 are MGHRA and YSYEKL. Deletions cut 1 base from V and 0 bases from J, with 3 bases between. The CDR3 totals 13 residues. CDR3 in DNA: TGCGCCAGCAGCCAAGCCATGAACACTGAAGCTTTCTTT. Translated, it gives CASSQAMNTEAFF.

This rearrangement joins TRBV19 to TRBJ2-1; 7 nucleotides line up with TRBD2. Germline V gene data show CDR1 as LNHDA and CDR2 as SQIVND (reference sequence). V shed 11 bases, J shed 7 bases, and the junction held 5 bases outside the gene matches. The CDR3 has 11 amino acids. The CDR3 sequence is CAPTGGNEQFF. The CDR3 coding sequence is TGTGCCCCGACGGGGGGAAATGAGCAGTTCTTC. Variable domain in full (rest from reference TRBV19 and TRBJ2-1): DGGITQSPKYLFRKEGQNVTLSCEQNLNHDAMYWYRQDPGQGLRLIYYSQIVNDFQKGDIAEGYSVSREKKESFPLTVTSAQKNPTAFYLCAPTGGNEQFFGPGTRLTVL.

CDR3 nucleotide sequence: TGCGCCAGCAGCCAAGAGCGTGAGCAGTACTTC. Its translation: CASSQEREQYF. The V call is TRBV4-1, the J call TRBJ2-7; D is ambiguous. With 0 bases removed from V and 7 bases from J, the gap between germline ends came to 4 bases. CDR1 is MGHRA and CDR2 is YSYEKL in the germline V gene. The CDR3 has 11 residues.

The chain is built from TRBV7-2 and TRBJ1-2, with D maybe TRBD1 (6 bases). The CDR3 loop spans 17 amino acids. Looked up from germline, CDR1 is SGHTA and CDR2 is FQGNSA. The V end lost 1 base, the J end lost 5 bases, and 20 bases lay between the germline ends. CDR3 DNA sequence: TGTGCCAGCAGCTTAGGTGGGACAACAACGGCTTTTTATGGCTACACCTTC. Its translation: CASSLGGTTTAFYGYTF.

The chain couples TRBV9 to TRBJ2-1, with 7 positions matching TRBD1. This CDR3 is built from 17 residues. Losses at the gene ends were 3 bases for V and 0 bases for J; bases not matched to a gene: 9. CDR1 is SGDLS and CDR2 is YYNGEE in the germline V gene. This CDR3 reads CASSASYGDSSYNEQFF. The CDR3 DNA sequence: TGTGCCAGCAGCGCCTCATATGGGGACAGCTCCTACAATGAGCAGTTCTTC.

The chain is built from TRBV30 and TRBJ1-1, with 8 bases identical to TRBD1. CDR3 length equals 13 residues. Germline CDR1 GTSNPN, CDR2 SVGIG (reference sequence). Trimming removed 0 bases from V and 4 bases from J; junction bases left unmatched: 1. CDR3 residues: CAWSVTGGTEAFF. The CDR3 DNA is TGTGCCTGGAGTGTAACAGGGGGCACTGAAGCTTTCTTT.

This chain joins TRBV4-3 and TRBJ1-3; D not certain. Trimming took off 4 bases at V and 0 bases at J, with 10 bases between the two ends. Per germline, CDR1 LGHNA and CDR2 YSLEER. The CDR3 contains 15 residues. The chain's CDR3 is CASSPSRGSGNTIYF. CDR3 sequence (DNA): TGCGCCAGCAGCCCATCTAGAGGCTCTGGAAACACCATATATTTT.

The V call is TRBV28, the J call TRBJ1-4; maybe TRBD1 (6 bases). CDR3 length equals 14 residues. Trimming removed 5 bases at V and 5 bases at J, with 12 bases between. Looked up from germline, CDR1 is MDHEN and CDR2 is SYDVKM. CDR3 amino acids: CASSTGRGNEKLFF. The CDR3 nucleotides read TGTGCCAGCAGTACAGGGAGAGGGAATGAAAAACTGTTTTTT.

The genes are TRBV5-1 and TRBJ2-7; 9 bases are shared with TRBD1. The CDR3 consists of 15 residues. The germline V gene encodes CDR1 SGHRS and CDR2 YFSETQ. V gave up 0 bases and J gave up 6 bases; unmatched junction bases: 7. CDR3 loop: CASSLGGTGPAEQYF. CDR3 nucleotide sequence: TGCGCCAGCAGCTTGGGGGGGACAGGGCCGGCCGAGCAGTACTTC.

The CDR3 region is CASSISWEADTQYF. The CDR3 DNA reads TGTGCCAGTAGTATCTCATGGGAGGCGGATACGCAGTATTTT. V and J are TRBV19 and TRBJ2-3, with D possibly being TRBD2 (6 bases). Germline CDR1 LNHDA, CDR2 SQIVND (reference sequence). The CDR3 has 14 amino acids. Trimming removed 3 bases from V and 6 bases from J, with 13 bases in between.

V and J are TRBV7-7 and TRBJ2-5, with 9 bases matching TRBD2. This CDR3 is 16 amino acids long. Germline CDR1 reads SSHAT; CDR2 reads FNYEAQ (reference sequence). V was pared by 5 bases and J by 4 bases, with 11 bases of the junction left unmatched. The CDR3 bases are TGTGCCAGCAGCCCAAACCGCGCGGGGGGGCGAGAGACCCAGTACTTC. Translating gives CASSPNRAGGRETQYF.

The chain employs TRBV5-6 and TRBJ1-2; D not certain. The CDR3 has 16 amino acids. Per the germline V gene, CDR1 is SGHDT and CDR2 is YYEEEE. Trimming cost V 2 bases and J 1 base, with 15 bases left between them. DNA of the CDR3: TGTGCCAGCAGCTTAGACCGTGGGCTGAATAACTATGGCTACACCTTC. Encoded protein: CASSLDRGLNNYGYTF.

The V and J genes are TRBV7-6 and TRBJ2-3; the match to TRBD2 covers 7 bases. J was trimmed by 4 bases and V by 5 bases; bases with no gene match: 9. CDR1 and CDR2 from the germline V gene are SGHVS and FNYEAQ. The CDR3 length is 15 residues. The CDR3 protein is CASSAPGRGADTQYF. DNA for the CDR3: TGTGCCAGCAGCGCCCCGGGACGGGGGGCAGATACGCAGTATTTT.

The chain couples TRBV6-1 to TRBJ1-4; 8 bases map to TRBD1. Unmatched junction bases numbered 5, after V lost 7 bases and J lost 4 bases. Germline lookup yields CDR1 MNHNS and CDR2 SASEGT. The CDR3 has 14 residues. CDR3 sequence (DNA): TGTGCCAGCACCGGACAGGGAAGTAATGAAAAACTGTTTTTT. This translates into CASTGQGSNEKLFF.

J is TRBJ1-2 and V is TRBV9; possible D gene TRBD1, 6 bases. V was shortened by 5 bases and J by 7 bases, with 9 bases between the two germline ends. Per the germline V gene, CDR1 is SGDLS and CDR2 is YYNGEE. The CDR3 covers 11 residues. CDR3 amino acids: CASRTGFGYTF. The CDR3 region has the DNA TGTGCCAGCAGAACAGGGTTTGGCTACACCTTC.

The chain recombines TRBV15 with TRBJ1-6; D gene ambiguous. This CDR3 is 15 amino acids long. V was pared by 0 bases and J by 5 bases, with 8 bases between. Germline V gene lookup returns CDR1 LNHNV and CDR2 YYDKDF (reference sequence). CDR3 bases: TGTGCCACCAGCAGAGATCAGCGGGATAATTCACCCCTCCACTTT. As protein: CATSRDQRDNSPLHF.

This chain uses TRBV7-9 with TRBJ1-5, with TRBD1 matching 7 bases. CDR1 SEHNR and CDR2 FQNEAQ come from the germline V gene (reference sequence). With V trimmed by 3 bases and J by 5 bases, 4 bases remained unmatched. The CDR3 is 14 amino acids. The CDR3 nucleotides are TGTGCCAGCAGCTTGGTAACAGGGGATCAGCCCCAGCATTTT. Translating it yields CASSLVTGDQPQHF.

The V gene is TRBV4-1, the J gene TRBJ2-7; 10 positions agree with TRBD2. Germline lookup yields CDR1 MGHRA and CDR2 YSYEKL. Unmatched junction bases numbered 13, after V lost 4 bases and J lost 7 bases. The CDR3 contains 16 residues. The CDR3 here is CASSPPPAGGPQEQYF. CDR3 bases: TGCGCCAGCAGCCCCCCCCCAGCGGGGGGGCCGCAGGAGCAGTACTTC.

This rearrangement joins TRBV18 to TRBJ2-7, with a possible D match to TRBD1 (6 bases). This CDR3 is built from 14 residues. In germline, CDR1 is KGHSH, CDR2 LQKENI. Trimming cost V 1 base and J 1 base, with 8 bases left between them. This CDR3 is CASSPQGESYEQYF. The CDR3 region has the DNA TGTGCCAGCTCACCACAGGGGGAATCCTACGAGCAGTACTTC.

Written as DNA, the CDR3 is TGTGCCAGTAGTATAGACCAGGGGGCGCCCGGCACTGAAGCTTTCTTT. This encodes CASSIDQGAPGTEAFF. The chain carries TRBV19 and TRBJ1-1; TRBD1 matches 8 bases. Trimming at V came to 0 bases and at J to 4 bases, leaving 7 bases not matched to a gene. Germline CDR1 and CDR2: LNHDA and SQIVND (reference sequence). CDR3 size: 16 residues.

The genes are TRBV30 and TRBJ1-1; the match to TRBD1 covers 7 bases. The CDR3 runs 13 residues. V shed 3 bases and J 2 bases; nucleotides not matched to a gene: 3. Germline CDR1 GTSNPN, CDR2 SVGIG (reference sequence). The CDR3 is CAWRGGGNTEAFF. DNA for the CDR3: TGTGCCTGGAGAGGGGGCGGAAACACTGAAGCTTTCTTT.

On this clone itself: Germline is not matched at one junction end, which may reflect a read error. The chain joins TRBV13 to TRBJ2-1, with 15 bases matching TRBD2. This CDR3 is 17 amino acids long. Per the germline V gene, CDR1 is PRHDT and CDR2 is FYEKMQ (reference sequence). The CDR3 DNA reads TGTGCCAGCAGAGGACTAGCGGGGGGGAGCTCCGACAATGAGCAGTTCTTC. This gives the protein CASRGLAGGSSDNEQFF.

The genes are TRBV4-3 and TRBJ2-5; a possible D gene is TRBD1 (5 bases). The CDR3 has 14 amino acids. The V gene's germline CDR1 is LGHNA and CDR2 YSLEER. Trimming stripped 1 base from V and 4 bases from J, with 10 bases between. The CDR3 here is CASSQGRAGETQYF. CDR3 coding DNA: TGCGCCAGCAGCCAAGGCAGGGCCGGAGAGACCCAGTACTTC.